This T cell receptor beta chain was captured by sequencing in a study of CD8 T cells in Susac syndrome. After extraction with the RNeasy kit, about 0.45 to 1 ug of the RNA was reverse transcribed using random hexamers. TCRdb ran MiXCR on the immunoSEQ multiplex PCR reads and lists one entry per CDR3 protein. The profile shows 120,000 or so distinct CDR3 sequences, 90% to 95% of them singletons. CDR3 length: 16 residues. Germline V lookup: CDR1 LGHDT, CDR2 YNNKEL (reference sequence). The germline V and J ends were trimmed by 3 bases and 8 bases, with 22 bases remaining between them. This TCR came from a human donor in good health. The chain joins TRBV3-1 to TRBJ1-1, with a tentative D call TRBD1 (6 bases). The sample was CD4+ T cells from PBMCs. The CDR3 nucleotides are TGTGCCAGCAGCCATCGCCCGATGGGGGGCAGGGGAGAAGCTTTCTTT. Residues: CASSHRPMGGRGEAFF.